The 30 T cell receptor beta chains presented below share a single source sample, sequenced in a study of blood T cell repertoires in COVID-19. Generated by immunoSEQ multiplex PCR, the TCRdb table keeps only in-frame clones and is missing some. Among about 270,000 clones, around 89% were seen once, and the ten largest hold roughly 4.3%. The sample comprised PBMCs or T cells enriched from blood (not recorded which). The receptors originated from a woman aged 30 to 39 with acute COVID-19.

The rearrangement links TRBV6-1 to TRBJ2-1; possibly TRBD1 for D (6 bases). Trimming stripped 0 bases from V and 9 bases from J, with 9 bases between. Per the germline V gene, CDR1 is MNHNS and CDR2 is SASEGT. This CDR3 has 13 residues. CDR3 sequence reads: CASSEAGHGEQFF. As DNA, the CDR3 is TGTGCCAGCAGTGAAGCGGGACATGGTGAGCAGTTCTTC.

The genes are TRBV28 and TRBJ1-2, with 7 bases aligning to TRBD1. CDR3 length equals 17 residues. Germline CDR1 reads MDHEN; CDR2 reads SYDVKM. After removal of 2 bases from V and 1 base from J, the junction contained 10 bases not matched to a gene. CDR3 residues: CASSLVSETGYNYGYTF. The CDR3 region has the DNA TGTGCCAGCAGTTTAGTGAGTGAGACAGGGTATAACTATGGCTACACCTTC.

A remark on this clone: The limits of the CDR3 on the DNA are not certain, so only TCRdb's listed CDR3 is given. The chain uses TRBV28 and TRBJ2-7; TRBD2, the D gene given by the table, was not confirmed from the DNA. Germline-derived CDR1 and CDR2 are MDHEN and SYDVKM. Termini included, the CDR3 measures 15 amino acids. CDR3 sequence reads: CASSTSGGSDYEQYF.

Ten or more counts support this clone. This rearrangement joins TRBV4-1 to TRBJ2-1; 11 bases are a match to TRBD2. This CDR3 contains 18 residues. Per the germline V gene, CDR1 is MGHRA and CDR2 is YSYEKL. V lost 1 base to trimming and J lost 5 bases; unmatched junction nucleotides: 10. The CDR3 loop reads CASSQVDMGLAAHNEQFF. For the CDR3, the DNA is TGCGCCAGCAGCCAAGTGGACATGGGACTAGCGGCCCACAATGAGCAGTTCTTC.

The chain couples TRBV18 to TRBJ2-2; no clear D. Trimming pared 3 bases from V and 3 bases from J, leaving 8 bases between. The CDR3 length is 14 residues. From germline, CDR1 is KGHSH and CDR2 LQKENI. The CDR3 reads CASSPSTDTGELFF. The CDR3 DNA is TGTGCCAGCTCACCGTCAACGGACACCGGGGAGCTGTTTTTT.

The V gene is TRBV18, the J gene TRBJ1-5, with D tentatively TRBD1 (5 bases). V dropped 4 bases and J dropped 4 bases, with 8 bases sitting between them. This CDR3 has 13 amino acids. Germline V CDR1 and CDR2: KGHSH, LQKENI. The CDR3 DNA is TGTGCCAGCTCACGGGGGGAAAATCAGCCCCAGCATTTT. This translates into CASSRGENQPQHF.

This clone has a handful of counts. J is TRBJ2-6 and V is TRBV9; weak D call: TRBD1 (6 bases). V dropped 3 bases and J dropped 3 bases, with 13 bases sitting between them. This CDR3 contains 16 residues. The V gene's germline CDR1 is SGDLS and CDR2 YYNGEE. CDR3 residues: CASSGARGFGANVLTF. The CDR3 DNA reads as TGTGCCAGCAGCGGTGCCAGGGGTTTTGGGGCCAACGTCCTGACTTTC.

The chain couples TRBV30 to TRBJ2-2; unclear D gene. This CDR3 is built from 12 residues. V lost 4 bases and J 3 bases, leaving 6 bases between the germline ends. The germline V gene has CDR1 GTSNPN and CDR2 SVGIG (reference sequence). The CDR3 here is CAWNKYTGELFF. The CDR3 DNA is TGTGCCTGGAACAAATACACCGGGGAGCTGTTTTTT.

The rearrangement links TRBV5-5 to TRBJ2-1; D unresolved. With 0 bases removed from V and 0 bases from J, the gap between germline ends came to 7 bases. The germline V gene has CDR1 SGHKS and CDR2 YYEKEE (reference sequence). The CDR3 covers 15 residues. The CDR3 spells CASSLAPSSYNEQFF. In DNA, the CDR3 is TGTGCCAGCAGCTTGGCCCCCAGCTCCTACAATGAGCAGTTCTTC.

This chain joins TRBV5-4 and TRBJ2-1, with D perhaps matching TRBD1 (5 bases). Germline values: CDR1 SGHNT, CDR2 YYREEE (reference sequence). Trimming removed 1 base from V and 8 bases from J, with 13 bases in between. This CDR3 region has 14 residues. The chain's CDR3 is CASSLSYGADEQFF. CDR3 nucleotide sequence: TGTGCCAGCAGCTTGAGTTATGGGGCTGATGAGCAGTTCTTC.

Only one count was recorded for this clone. This chain connects TRBV27 to TRBJ2-7; 7 bases line up with TRBD2. Germline V gene data show CDR1 as MNHEY and CDR2 as SMNVEV (reference sequence). Losses at the gene ends were 2 bases for V and 5 bases for J; bases not matched to a gene: 3. The length of the CDR3 is 13 residues. This CDR3 is CASSLSGVNEQYF. The CDR3 nucleotides are TGTGCCAGCAGTTTAAGCGGGGTCAACGAGCAGTACTTC.

This clone was found once. The chain employs TRBV3-1 (or the pseudogene TRBV3-2) and TRBJ1-4; D unresolved. V dropped 1 base and J dropped 4 bases, with 10 bases sitting between them. Germline-derived CDR1 and CDR2 are LGHDT and YNNKEL (reference sequence). The CDR3 is 15 residues long. Here the CDR3 reads CASSQGSTGNEKLFF. The CDR3 nucleotides are TGTGCCAGCAGCCAAGGATCGACGGGTAATGAAAAACTGTTTTTT.

V and J are TRBV9 and TRBJ2-3; D might be TRBD1 (6 bases). CDR1 SGDLS and CDR2 YYNGEE come from the germline V gene. V gave up 0 bases and J gave up 0 bases, with 8 bases separating them. The CDR3 is 15 amino acids. The CDR3 coding sequence is TGTGCCAGCAGCGTAGCAGGGGCTAGCACAGATACGCAGTATTTT. Its translation: CASSVAGASTDTQYF.

This sequence joins TRBV18 and TRBJ2-7; the D is unclear. CDR1 and CDR2 from the germline V gene are KGHSH and LQKENI. There are 12 residues in the CDR3. V was clipped by 3 bases and J by 6 bases, with 9 bases between them. The CDR3 loop is CASSPLSGEQYF. CDR3 sequence (DNA): TGTGCCAGCTCACCCTTATCGGGCGAGCAGTACTTC.

This clone occurred once. This chain joins TRBV6-5 and TRBJ2-5; D is perhaps TRBD2 (5 bases). Trimming removed 0 bases from V and 5 bases from J, with 13 bases in between. Germline assignment: CDR1 MNHEY and CDR2 SVGAGI. The length of the CDR3 is 15 residues. The CDR3 DNA is TGTGCCAGCAGTTACTCGATAGGGAGTCTGGAGACCCAGTACTTC. Translation gives CASSYSIGSLETQYF.

The rearrangement joins TRBV13 to TRBJ1-4, with D unresolved. The CDR3 consists of 16 residues. V was pared by 5 bases and J by 4 bases, with 17 bases between. Germline values: CDR1 PRHDT, CDR2 FYEKMQ (reference sequence). The CDR3 loop is CASSARGGGFNEKLFF. CDR3 in DNA: TGTGCCAGCAGCGCCCGCGGAGGCGGTTTTAATGAAAAACTGTTTTTT.

The chain joins TRBV2 to TRBJ2-3; tentatively, D is TRBD1 (5 bases). CDR1 SNHLY and CDR2 FYNNEI come from the germline V gene. The ends were cut back, 4 bases at V and 14 bases at J, with 13 bases in the middle. The CDR3 length is 11 residues. For the CDR3, the DNA is TGTGCCAGCAGTGGACTCCCCAGGGTGTATTTT. Its translation: CASSGLPRVYF.

V gene TRBV28 combines with J gene TRBJ2-7; the D gene is possibly TRBD1 (6 bases). CDR3 length equals 13 residues. Trimming cost V 7 bases and J 3 bases, with 13 bases left between them. In germline, CDR1 is MDHEN, CDR2 SYDVKM. The CDR3 protein is CASMLGQGYEQYF. Here the CDR3 DNA reads TGTGCCAGCATGTTGGGACAAGGCTACGAGCAGTACTTC.

This chain's CDR3 is CASSLSGGLNTEAFF. The CDR3 DNA follows: TGTGCCAGCAGTTTATCCGGGGGGCTTAACACTGAAGCTTTCTTT. The J gene is TRBJ1-1, the V gene TRBV27; D might be TRBD1 (6 bases). Germline assignment: CDR1 MNHEY and CDR2 SMNVEV (reference sequence). The length of the CDR3 is 15 residues. V gave up 0 bases and J gave up 2 bases, with 10 bases separating them.

This rearrangement joins TRBV7-3 to TRBJ2-2; D might be TRBD2 (5 bases). From germline, CDR1 is SGHTA and CDR2 FQGTGA. CDR3 length: 12 amino acids. Trimming pared 5 bases from V and 10 bases from J, leaving 11 bases between. The CDR3 DNA reads TGTGCCAGCAGCCCATCCGGGGAGGAGCTGTTTTTT. It specifies CASSPSGEELFF.

With regard to this clone: Other DNA sequences in the sample encode the same CDR3. V gene TRBV7-6 combines with J gene TRBJ2-1; 8 nucleotides line up with TRBD2. The CDR3 length is 16 residues. V lost 0 bases, J lost 1 base, and 2 bases stayed unmatched. Germline CDR1 reads SGHVS; CDR2 reads FNYEAQ. The CDR3 region is CASSLAAGGSYNEQFF. The CDR3 nucleotides are TGTGCCAGCAGCTTAGCGGCGGGAGGTTCCTACAATGAGCAGTTCTTC.

The chain is built from TRBV12-3 or TRBV12-4 and TRBJ1-6, with TRBD1 matching over 7 bases. J gave up 8 bases and V 6 bases, and 4 bases lay outside the gene matches. The CDR3 length is 13 residues. This CDR3 reads CASRQGGDSPLHF. CDR3 bases: TGTGCCAGCAGGCAAGGGGGCGATTCACCCCTCCACTTT.

The chain has TRBV7-9 and TRBJ1-1; the match to TRBD1 covers 11 bases. This CDR3 has 16 residues. Germline CDR1 and CDR2: SEHNR and FQNEAQ (reference sequence). After removal of 5 bases from V and 4 bases from J, the junction contained 9 bases not matched to a gene. CDR3 protein: CASSPGQGERGTEAFF. CDR3 DNA: TGTGCCAGCAGCCCGGGACAGGGGGAAAGGGGCACTGAAGCTTTCTTT.

This rearrangement joins TRBV7-3 to TRBJ1-1; D gene ambiguous. The germline V gene encodes CDR1 SGHTA and CDR2 FQGTGA. V lost 4 bases, J lost 3 bases, and 12 bases lay in between. The CDR3 has 14 residues. The CDR3 coding sequence is TGTGCCAGCAGCTCCTACGGGTGGGACACTGAAGCTTTCTTT. Translated: CASSSYGWDTEAFF.

The gene calls are TRBV10-2 and TRBJ2-6; tentative D call: TRBD2 (5 bases). The CDR3 runs 20 residues. Trimming took off 3 bases at V and 0 bases at J, with 21 bases between the two ends. CDR1 is WSHSY, CDR2 SAAADI, per germline. CDR3 sequence: CASSERGIATTSSGANVLTF. The CDR3 DNA follows: TGCGCCAGCAGTGAAAGAGGGATTGCTACCACCAGCTCTGGGGCCAACGTCCTGACTTTC.

The DNA for the CDR3 is TGCGCCAGCAGCCAAGTTTCCGGCGAGCAGTACTTC. Its translation is CASSQVSGEQYF. V gene TRBV4-1 combines with J gene TRBJ2-7; D not certain. The CDR3 has 12 residues. From germline, CDR1 is MGHRA and CDR2 YSYEKL. The V gene lost 1 base and the J gene lost 6 bases, with 7 bases spanning the gap.

This chain connects TRBV7-2 to TRBJ2-7; D uncertain. CDR3 size: 15 residues. V was shortened by 2 bases and J by 6 bases, with 17 bases between the two germline ends. Germline assignment: CDR1 SGHTA and CDR2 FQGNSA. The chain's CDR3 is CASSLIFSSLGEQYF. The CDR3 coding sequence is TGTGCCAGCAGCTTAATATTCTCATCCCTAGGCGAGCAGTACTTC.

The chain has TRBV14 and TRBJ2-1, with D possibly being TRBD1 (6 bases). Trimming shortened V by 8 bases and J by 3 bases, and 32 bases separated the two germline ends. CDR3 length equals 20 residues. CDR1 is SGHDN and CDR2 is FVKESK in the germline V gene. The CDR3 region is CASSGDFGSVGGSFYNEQFF. DNA for the CDR3: TGTGCCAGCTCAGGGGATTTCGGATCGGTCGGTGGGAGTTTCTACAATGAGCAGTTCTTC.

The chain combines TRBV14 with TRBJ1-6, with 7 bases lining up with TRBD1. In germline, CDR1 is SGHDN, CDR2 FVKESK. This CDR3 is 15 amino acids long. The trim removed 2 bases at V and 8 bases at J, leaving 6 bases unmatched. CDR3 amino acids: CASSQLDRDDSPLHF. As DNA, the CDR3 is TGTGCCAGCAGCCAACTCGACAGGGATGATTCACCCCTCCACTTT.

V gene TRBV5-1 combines with J gene TRBJ2-3; TRBD2 is a possible D gene (6 bases). The CDR3 has 13 amino acids. The V gene's germline CDR1 is SGHRS and CDR2 YFSETQ. Deletions cut 4 bases from V and 4 bases from J, with 10 bases between. CDR3 residues: CASSMGGADTQYF. The CDR3 nucleotides read TGCGCCAGCAGCATGGGCGGGGCAGATACGCAGTATTTT.